The 8 T cell receptor beta chains given below trace back to one sample, sequenced in a study of blood T cell repertoires in COVID-19. Only in-frame clones appear in the TCRdb table, and some are missing; sequencing was by immunoSEQ multiplex PCR. Of about 180,000 clones in the sample, 60% to 80% were seen once. The specimen sequenced was peripheral blood. Receptor source: a woman aged 70-85 years with acute or convalescent COVID-19.

V gene TRBV3-1 (or the pseudogene TRBV3-2) combines with J gene TRBJ1-2, with a tentative D call TRBD1 (5 bases). The CDR3 contains 16 residues. Germline V lookup: CDR1 LGHDT, CDR2 YNNKEL (reference sequence). V lost 0 bases and J 2 bases, leaving 13 bases between the germline ends. CDR3 nucleotides: TGTGCCAGCAGCCAAGATTGGGGGGTCAAAAACTATGGCTACACCTTC. Amino acid sequence: CASSQDWGVKNYGYTF.

J is TRBJ2-3 and V is TRBV2; 7 bases align to TRBD2. CDR1 is SNHLY and CDR2 is FYNNEI in the germline V gene. The CDR3 runs 13 residues. J gave up 14 bases and V 8 bases, and 16 bases lay outside the gene matches. The CDR3 spells CASQVGGVVTSYF. The CDR3 DNA reads as TGTGCCAGCCAAGTGGGAGGGGTAGTAACGTCGTATTTT.

The V and J genes are TRBV5-6 and TRBJ1-3, with TRBD1 matching 9 bases. The CDR3 has 17 amino acids. J lost 2 bases, V lost 2 bases, and 8 bases had no gene match. CDR1 is SGHDT, CDR2 YYEEEE, per germline. CDR3 sequence (DNA): TGTGCCAGCAGCTTCGTGGACAGGGGTAGCCCTGGAAACACCATATATTTT. Protein sequence: CASSFVDRGSPGNTIYF.

The rearrangement uses TRBV28 and TRBJ2-1; 12 bases fit TRBD2. Trimming cost V 7 bases and J 4 bases; bases outside gene matches: 2. This CDR3 contains 14 residues. CDR1 is MDHEN, CDR2 SYDVKM, per germline. CDR3 nucleotide sequence: TGTGCCAGCATACTAGCGGGGGGATACAATGAGCAGTTCTTC. As protein: CASILAGGYNEQFF.

This chain connects TRBV5-1 to TRBJ2-5; the D is unclear. Trimming stripped 3 bases from V and 3 bases from J, with 12 bases between. The germline gives CDR1 SGHRS, CDR2 YFSETQ. The CDR3 is 14 amino acids. Written as DNA, the CDR3 is TGCGCCAGCAGCTGGTCGCTTGAGAAAGAGACCCAGTACTTC. This translates into CASSWSLEKETQYF.

This chain links TRBV2 with TRBJ2-7; 7 bases align to TRBD2. The V segment lost 5 bases and the J segment 4 bases; nucleotides outside the gene matches: 8. The CDR3 spans 14 residues. Germline lookup yields CDR1 SNHLY and CDR2 FYNNEI. The CDR3 is CASSPSGMGYEQYF. The CDR3 DNA reads TGTGCCAGCAGTCCGAGCGGGATGGGTTACGAGCAGTACTTC.

V gene TRBV7-9 combines with J gene TRBJ2-7; 11 nucleotides agree with TRBD2. The germline gives CDR1 SEHNR, CDR2 FQNEAQ (reference sequence). V shed 4 bases, J shed 3 bases, and the junction held 5 bases outside the gene matches. The CDR3 is 15 amino acids. The CDR3 loop is CASSSLLAGVYEQYF. The CDR3 region has the DNA TGTGCCAGCAGCTCGCTACTAGCGGGAGTCTACGAGCAGTACTTC. Using reference TRBV7-9 and TRBJ2-7 for the parts outside the CDR3, the full variable domain is DTGVSQNPRHKITKRGQNVTFRCDPISEHNRLYWYRQTLGQGPEFLTYFQNEAQLEKSRLLSDRFSAERPKGSFSTLEIQRTEQGDSAMYLCASSSLLAGVYEQYFGPGTRLTVT.

The chain couples TRBV5-1 to TRBJ2-5; 8 bases are a match to TRBD2. V shed 4 bases and J 5 bases; nucleotides not matched to a gene: 13. The CDR3 extends over 16 amino acids. Germline CDR1 and CDR2: SGHRS and YFSETQ. The CDR3 coding sequence is TGCGCCAGCAGCCCGGGGACTAGGTGGGACCGGGAGACCCAGTACTTC. It is translated as CASSPGTRWDRETQYF.